This TCR beta chain was documented in a study of blood T cell repertoires in COVID-19. Assay used: immunoSEQ multiplex PCR; TCRdb lists only in-frame clones, some missing. The table shows about 230,000 clones, with 70% to 85% occurring only once. V shed 4 bases and J shed 8 bases, with 15 bases lying between them. CDR3 length: 13 residues. Germline loops: CDR1 SGHNT, CDR2 YYREEE (reference sequence). Sample: peripheral blood. The rearrangement uses TRBV5-4 and TRBJ1-2, with TRBD1 as a possible D gene (6 bases). This sequence was found in a woman aged 35 to 49 who had recovered from COVID-19. Written as DNA, the CDR3 is TGTGCCAGCAGCGGGGACACAGTTGGCGGCTACACCTTC. This gives the protein CASSGDTVGGYTF.